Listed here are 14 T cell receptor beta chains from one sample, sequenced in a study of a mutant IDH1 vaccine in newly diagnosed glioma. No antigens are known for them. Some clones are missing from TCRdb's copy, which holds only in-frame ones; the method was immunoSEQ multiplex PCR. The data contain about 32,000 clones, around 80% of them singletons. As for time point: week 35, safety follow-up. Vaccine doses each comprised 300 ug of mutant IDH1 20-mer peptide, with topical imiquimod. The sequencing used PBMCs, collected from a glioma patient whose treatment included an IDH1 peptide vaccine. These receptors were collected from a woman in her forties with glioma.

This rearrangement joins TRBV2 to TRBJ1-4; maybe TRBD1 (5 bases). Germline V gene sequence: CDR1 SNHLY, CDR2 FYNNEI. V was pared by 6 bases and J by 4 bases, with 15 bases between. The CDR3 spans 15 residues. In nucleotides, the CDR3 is TGTGCCAGCAGCGCTAGAAGGGGAGATAATGAAAAACTGTTTTTT. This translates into CASSARRGDNEKLFF.

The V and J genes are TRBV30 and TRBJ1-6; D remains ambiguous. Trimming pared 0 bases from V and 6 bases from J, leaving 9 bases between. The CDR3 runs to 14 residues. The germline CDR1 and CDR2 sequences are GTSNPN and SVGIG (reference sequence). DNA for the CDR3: TGTGCCTGGAGTGTAGGGCAATTTAATTCACCCCTCCACTTT. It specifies CAWSVGQFNSPLHF. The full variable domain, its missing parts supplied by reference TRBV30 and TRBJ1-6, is SQTIHQWPATLVQPVGSPLSLECTVEGTSNPNLYWYRQAAGRGLQLLFYSVGIGQISSEVPQNLSASRPQDRQFILSSKKLLLSDSGFYLCAWSVGQFNSPLHFGNGTRLTVT.

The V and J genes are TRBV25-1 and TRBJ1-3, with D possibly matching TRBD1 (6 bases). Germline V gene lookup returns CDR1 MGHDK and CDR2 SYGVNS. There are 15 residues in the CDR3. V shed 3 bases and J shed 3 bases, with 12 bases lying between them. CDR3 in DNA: TGTGCCAGCAGTGAGTACACAGGGTATGGAAACACCATATATTTT. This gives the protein CASSEYTGYGNTIYF.

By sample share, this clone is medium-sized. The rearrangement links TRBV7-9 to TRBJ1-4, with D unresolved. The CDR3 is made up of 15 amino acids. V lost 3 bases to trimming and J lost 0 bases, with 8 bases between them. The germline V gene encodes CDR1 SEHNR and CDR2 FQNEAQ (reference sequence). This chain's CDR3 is CASSFPQTTNEKLFF. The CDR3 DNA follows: TGTGCCAGCAGCTTCCCGCAGACAACTAATGAAAAACTGTTTTTT.

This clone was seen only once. The CDR3 region is CASSQGQANTEAFF. The CDR3 nucleotides are TGCGCCAGCAGCCAAGGACAGGCCAACACTGAAGCTTTCTTT. The chain links TRBV4-3 to TRBJ1-1; a weak D match, TRBD1 (6 bases). CDR1 is LGHNA, CDR2 YSLEER, per germline. The CDR3 covers 14 residues. V was cut by 1 base and J by 2 bases, with 8 bases left in between.

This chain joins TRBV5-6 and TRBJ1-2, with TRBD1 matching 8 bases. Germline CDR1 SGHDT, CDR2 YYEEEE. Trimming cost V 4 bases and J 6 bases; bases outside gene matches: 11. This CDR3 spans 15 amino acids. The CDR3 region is CASSHPNQGADGYTF. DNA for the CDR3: TGTGCCAGCAGCCATCCCAATCAGGGGGCGGATGGCTACACCTTC.

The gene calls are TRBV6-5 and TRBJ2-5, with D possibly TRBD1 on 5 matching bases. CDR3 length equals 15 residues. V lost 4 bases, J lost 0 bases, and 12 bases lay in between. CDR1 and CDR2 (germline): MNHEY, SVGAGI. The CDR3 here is CASSSPAGYQETQYF. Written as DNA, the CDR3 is TGTGCCAGCAGTTCTCCCGCAGGGTACCAAGAGACCCAGTACTTC.

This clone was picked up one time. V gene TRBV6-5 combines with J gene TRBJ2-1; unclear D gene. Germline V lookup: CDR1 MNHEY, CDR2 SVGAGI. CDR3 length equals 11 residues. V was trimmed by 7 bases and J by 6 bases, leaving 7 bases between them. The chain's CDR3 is CASTRLNEQFF. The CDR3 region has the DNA TGTGCCAGCACCCGTCTCAATGAGCAGTTCTTC.

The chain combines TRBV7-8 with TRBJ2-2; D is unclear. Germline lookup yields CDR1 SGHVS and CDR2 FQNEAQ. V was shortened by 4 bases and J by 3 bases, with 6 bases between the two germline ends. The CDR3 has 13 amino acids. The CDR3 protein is CASSSRDTGELFF. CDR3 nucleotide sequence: TGTGCCAGCAGCTCTAGAGACACCGGGGAGCTGTTTTTT.

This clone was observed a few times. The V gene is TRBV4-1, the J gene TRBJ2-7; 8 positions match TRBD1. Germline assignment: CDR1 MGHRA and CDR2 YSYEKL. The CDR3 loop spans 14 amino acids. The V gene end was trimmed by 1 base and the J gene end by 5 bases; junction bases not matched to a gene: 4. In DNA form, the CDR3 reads TGCGCCAGCAGCCAAGCCCCAGGGGGCCACGAGCAGTACTTC. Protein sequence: CASSQAPGGHEQYF.

The CDR3 reads CAWSVGVGTNEQFF. As DNA, the CDR3 is TGTGCCTGGAGTGTTGGGGTAGGGACGAATGAGCAGTTCTTC. This chain uses TRBV30 with TRBJ2-1; D tentatively reads TRBD1 or TRBD2 (5 bases each). CDR1 is GTSNPN and CDR2 is SVGIG in the germline V gene (reference sequence). V was trimmed by 0 bases and J by 7 bases, leaving 13 bases between them. The CDR3 consists of 14 residues.

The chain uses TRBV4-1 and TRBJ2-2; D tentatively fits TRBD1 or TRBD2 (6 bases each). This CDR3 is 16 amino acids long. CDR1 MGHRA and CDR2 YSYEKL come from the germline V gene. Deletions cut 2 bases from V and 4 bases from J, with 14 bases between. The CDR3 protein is CASSQRGDGGTGELFF. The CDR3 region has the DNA TGCGCCAGCAGCCAAAGGGGGGACGGCGGCACCGGGGAGCTGTTTTTT.

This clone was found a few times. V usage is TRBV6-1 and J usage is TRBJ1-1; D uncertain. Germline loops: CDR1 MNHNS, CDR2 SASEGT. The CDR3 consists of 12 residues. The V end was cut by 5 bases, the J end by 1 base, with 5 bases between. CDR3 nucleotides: TGTGCCAGCAGTATAAGGAACACTGAAGCTTTCTTT. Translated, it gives CASSIRNTEAFF.

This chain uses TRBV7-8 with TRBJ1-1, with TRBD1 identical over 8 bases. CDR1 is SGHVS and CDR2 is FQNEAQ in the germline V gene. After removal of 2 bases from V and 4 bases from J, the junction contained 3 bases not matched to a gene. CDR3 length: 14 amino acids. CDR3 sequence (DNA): TGTGCCAGCAGCTTAACGACAGGGGCCACTGAAGCTTTCTTT. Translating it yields CASSLTTGATEAFF.